Listed here are 17 T cell receptor beta chains from one sample, sequenced in a study of shared clonotypes between healthy human individuals. Sequencing was performed with immunoSEQ multiplex PCR; in TCRdb, only in-frame clones are kept and a portion is missing. The data hold roughly 2,300,000 clones, with about 90% observed a single time. The sample comprised naive CD4+ T cells from PBMCs. The subset was: CD45RA+ positively selected. These receptors originate from a man younger than 35 in good health. Some clones in this sample may be carry-over from other donors' samples.

The J gene is TRBJ1-1, the V gene TRBV5-4; TRBD1 is a possible D gene (5 bases). Looked up from germline, CDR1 is SGHNT and CDR2 is YYREEE (reference sequence). V lost 3 bases and J lost 6, with 9 bases in between. The length of the CDR3 is 12 residues. The DNA of the CDR3 is TGTGCCAGCAGCTCCCCGGGGGCTGAAGCTTTCTTT. Protein: CASSSPGAEAFF. The variable domain in full, with the rest retrieved from reference TRBV5-4 and TRBJ1-1, is ETGVTQSPTHLIKTRGQQVTLRCSSQSGHNTVSWYQQALGQGPQFIFQYYREEENGRGNFPPRFSGLQFPNYSSELNVNALELDDSALYLCASSSPGAEAFFGQGTRLTVV.

Regarding this clone: The same CDR3 can be traced to other DNA sequences in this sample. This chain uses TRBV9 with TRBJ1-1, with 7 bases lining up with TRBD1. This CDR3 comprises 14 residues. With 4 bases clipped from V and 0 bases from J, the junction kept 3 bases outside the gene matches. Germline-derived CDR1 and CDR2 are SGDLS and YYNGEE. CDR3 in DNA: TGTGCCAGCAGCTCGGGACAGCTGAACACTGAAGCTTTCTTT. Its translation is CASSSGQLNTEAFF.

This clone was counted a single time. The CDR3 here is CATGGVDSPLHF. For the CDR3, the DNA is TGTGCCACCGGGGGGGTTGATTCACCCCTCCACTTT. The rearrangement links TRBV28 to TRBJ1-6; D possibly corresponds to TRBD1 (5 bases). V lost 10 bases to trimming and J lost 8 bases, with 12 bases between them. This CDR3 comprises 12 residues. Germline V gene lookup returns CDR1 MDHEN and CDR2 SYDVKM. Looking up the rest from reference TRBV28 and TRBJ1-6 gives the full variable domain: DVKVTQSSRYLVKRTGEKVFLECVQDMDHENMFWYRQDPGLGLRLIYFSYDVKMKEKGDIPEGYSVSREKKERFSLILESASTNQTSMYLCATGGVDSPLHFGNGTRLTVT.

J is TRBJ2-5 and V is TRBV29-1, with 8 nucleotides matching TRBD1. Matching the DNA end better, TRBJ2-7 makes the J call doubtful. This CDR3 has 12 residues. Germline lookup yields CDR1 SQVTM and CDR2 ANQGSEA. The CDR3 spells CSVAQGVYEQYF. The CDR3 DNA reads as TGCAGCGTTGCACAGGGGGTCTACGAGCAGTACTTC.

The chain recombines TRBV4-3 with TRBJ2-6, with D perhaps assigned TRBD1 or TRBD2 (5 bases each). The CDR3 totals 18 residues. The germline gives CDR1 LGHNA, CDR2 YSLEER. With 1 base removed from V and 0 bases from J, the gap between germline ends came to 13 bases. As DNA, the CDR3 is TGCGCCAGCAGCCAAGCTGATCGGGACGGCTCTGGGGCCAACGTCCTGACTTTC. The encoded protein is CASSQADRDGSGANVLTF.

The chain combines TRBV29-1 with TRBJ2-1; 13 nucleotides align to TRBD2. Germline values: CDR1 SQVTM, CDR2 ANQGSEA. The length of the CDR3 is 14 residues. The trim removed 7 bases at V and 5 bases at J, leaving 5 bases unmatched. The CDR3 reads CSGLAGGLNNEQFF. CDR3 nucleotides: TGCAGCGGACTAGCGGGAGGTTTAAACAATGAGCAGTTCTTC.

This clone was observed a few times. This chain uses TRBV15 with TRBJ2-7; no clear D. The CDR3 has 15 amino acids. The V gene's germline CDR1 is LNHNV and CDR2 YYDKDF (reference sequence). Trimming removed 0 bases from V and 2 bases from J, with 11 bases in between. CDR3: CATSRDLHTTYEQYF. In DNA, the CDR3 is TGTGCCACCAGCAGAGATCTGCACACTACCTACGAGCAGTACTTC.

This rearrangement joins TRBV27 to TRBJ2-1, with D perhaps assigned TRBD1 or TRBD2 (6 bases each). CDR1 and CDR2 (germline): MNHEY, SMNVEV (reference sequence). This CDR3 spans 17 amino acids. The V and J ends lost 8 bases and 3 bases respectively, with 23 bases between them. The CDR3 region is CASQGGRNAWNYNEQFF. The CDR3, as DNA: TGTGCCAGCCAAGGGGGGAGGAACGCCTGGAACTACAATGAGCAGTTCTTC.

This clone was seen once. The chain couples TRBV7-2 to TRBJ2-5, with D hard to call. From germline, CDR1 is SGHTA and CDR2 FQGNSA. This CDR3 is built from 16 residues. Trimming shortened V by 1 base and J by 0 bases, and 12 bases separated the two germline ends. The CDR3 DNA reads as TGTGCCAGCAGCTTAGAGTTGGGCACCTACCAAGAGACCCAGTACTTC. Translation gives CASSLELGTYQETQYF. Using reference TRBV7-2 and TRBJ2-5 for the parts outside the CDR3, the full variable domain is GAGVSQSPSNKVTEKGKDVELRCDPISGHTALYWYRQSLGQGLEFLIYFQGNSAPDKSGLPSDRFSAERTGGSVSTLTIQRTQQEDSAVYLCASSLELGTYQETQYFGPGTRLLVL.

This chain joins TRBV5-1 and TRBJ1-1; the D is unclear. V lost 1 base, J lost 1 base, and 8 bases lay in between. From germline, CDR1 is SGHRS and CDR2 YFSETQ. The CDR3 length is 14 residues. The CDR3, as DNA: TGCGCCAGCAGCTTGAGTGCCGCGAACACTGAAGCTTTCTTT. This sequence encodes CASSLSAANTEAFF.

This clone has a single count. The rearrangement uses TRBV7-6 and TRBJ2-7; D may be TRBD1 (6 bases). CDR3 length: 14 amino acids. Germline assignment: CDR1 SGHVS and CDR2 FNYEAQ. Trimming left V 5 bases short and J 4 bases short, with 15 bases between. CDR3 residues: CASSPGVGSYEQYF. CDR3 nucleotides: TGTGCCAGCAGCCCAGGGGTGGGCTCATACGAGCAGTACTTC.

The rearrangement uses TRBV2 and TRBJ2-4, with 10 bases identical to TRBD1. V lost 1 base and J lost 9; bases outside the gene matches: 6. This CDR3 comprises 15 residues. CDR1 is SNHLY and CDR2 is FYNNEI in the germline V gene. CDR3: CASSEEGQGVTIQYF. As DNA, the CDR3 is TGTGCCAGCAGTGAAGAAGGACAGGGGGTCACCATTCAGTACTTC.

V is TRBV7-6 and J is TRBJ2-1; D is uncertain. Germline V gene data show CDR1 as SGHVS and CDR2 as FNYEAQ. V lost 5 bases, J lost 6 bases, and 8 bases lay in between. There are 12 residues in the CDR3. The CDR3: CASSRAFNEQFF. The CDR3 bases are TGTGCCAGCAGCCGGGCGTTCAATGAGCAGTTCTTC.

This CDR3 is CASSPRWISGNTIYF. CDR3 nucleotide sequence: TGTGCCAGCAGCCCCCGGTGGATCTCTGGAAACACCATATATTTT. The V and J genes are TRBV7-9 and TRBJ1-3, with D unclear. Germline values: CDR1 SEHNR, CDR2 FQNEAQ (reference sequence). The CDR3 sequence is 15 residues long. Trimming removed 5 bases at V and 0 bases at J, with 11 bases between.

This clone was counted a single time. The chain employs TRBV28 and TRBJ1-3; D is unclear. V was clipped by 7 bases and J by 0 bases, with 22 bases between them. Germline-derived CDR1 and CDR2 are MDHEN and SYDVKM. CDR3 length equals 18 residues. CDR3 nucleotide sequence: TGTGCCAGCACCCTAAGCCCCGGAGAGCGAGGCTCTGGAAACACCATATATTTT. Its protein product is CASTLSPGERGSGNTIYF.

The gene calls are TRBV5-5 and TRBJ1-2, with no clear D. The length of the CDR3 is 12 residues. The germline CDR1 and CDR2 sequences are SGHKS and YYEKEE (reference sequence). Trimming removed 2 bases at V and 4 bases at J, with 6 bases between. The CDR3 DNA reads TGTGCCAGCAGCTTTTTTAGCTATGGCTACACCTTC. This codes for CASSFFSYGYTF.

V is TRBV7-2 and J is TRBJ2-4; a possible D gene is TRBD2 (5 bases). Germline values: CDR1 SGHTA, CDR2 FQGNSA. The CDR3 length is 19 residues. Trimming pared 2 bases from V and 0 bases from J, leaving 20 bases between. The CDR3 region has the DNA TGTGCCAGCAGCTTAACAAGAATAGGTGCGGGCCTAGCCAAAAACATTCAGTACTTC. This codes for CASSLTRIGAGLAKNIQYF.